This TCR gamma chain was recorded in a study of gamma-delta T cells after stem cell transplantation. CDR1 and CDR2 (germline): EGSTGY, YDSYTSSV. The V gene end was trimmed by 6 bases and the J gene end by 3 bases; junction bases not matched to a gene: 5. The CDR3 length is 12 residues. TCRdb used CATT to re-call clones from the RT-PCR reads. The sample gives under 400 gamma-chain clones, about an eighth of which show up once; roughly 71% is in the top ten. The sample holds a few counts of this clone. The receptor was isolated from a human donor. It is not recorded whose cells these are; they may come from a transplant donor. Sample: gamma-delta T cells. V is TRGV4 and J is TRGJ1 or TRGJ2. The CDR3 DNA is TGTGCCACCTGGATCCGTTATTATAAGAAACTCTTT. Translating it yields CATWIRYYKKLF.